The present T cell receptor beta chain was sequenced within a study of blood T cell repertoires in COVID-19. Study-wide context: Acute and convalescent COVID-19 samples came from the United States, Italy and Spain. The cDNA or gDNA used as material had been derived from T cells, B-cell-depleted T cells, or PBMCs.

The V gene's germline CDR1 is KGHSH and CDR2 LQKENI. The CDR3 is 12 residues long. Between the trimmed V and J ends, which lost 3 bases and 7 bases, there was a span of 10 bases. The Seattle patients joined while their infection was active and were tracked longitudinally afterward. How the authors handled the data: Cell counts per sample came from amplifying reference gene primers. Assay used: immunoSEQ multiplex PCR; TCRdb lists only in-frame clones, some missing. V and J calls plus clone size are reproduced from that table; the DNA served to infer D and trimming. The table shows a few hundred thousand clones, with roughly 84% occurring only once.

The rearrangement joins TRBV18 to TRBJ2-7; the D is unclear. The source of this sequence is a person aged 70 to 85 with COVID-19, enrolled during active disease. The specimen was peripheral blood. The CDR3 coding sequence is TGTGCCAGCTCACCCGCACCCGGGGAGCAGTACTTC. Translating it yields CASSPAPGEQYF.